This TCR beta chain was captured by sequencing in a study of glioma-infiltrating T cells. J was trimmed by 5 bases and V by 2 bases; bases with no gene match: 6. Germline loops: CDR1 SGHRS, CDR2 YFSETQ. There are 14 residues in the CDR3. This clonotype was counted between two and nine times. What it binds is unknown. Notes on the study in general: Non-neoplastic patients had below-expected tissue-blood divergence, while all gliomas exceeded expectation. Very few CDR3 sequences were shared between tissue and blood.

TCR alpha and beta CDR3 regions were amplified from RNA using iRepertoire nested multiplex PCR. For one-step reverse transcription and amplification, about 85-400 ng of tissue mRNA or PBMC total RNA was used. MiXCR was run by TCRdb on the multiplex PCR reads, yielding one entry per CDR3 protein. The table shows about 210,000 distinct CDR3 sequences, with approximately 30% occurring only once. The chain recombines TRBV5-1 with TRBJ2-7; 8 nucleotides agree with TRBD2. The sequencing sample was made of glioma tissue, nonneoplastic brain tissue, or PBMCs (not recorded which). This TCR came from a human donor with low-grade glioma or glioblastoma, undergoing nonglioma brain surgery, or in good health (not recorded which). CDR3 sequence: CASSLPGGPNEQYF. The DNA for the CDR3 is TGCGCCAGCAGCTTACCGGGAGGGCCTAACGAGCAGTACTTC. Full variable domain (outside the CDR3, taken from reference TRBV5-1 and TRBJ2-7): KAGVTQTPRYLIKTRGQQVTLSCSPISGHRSVSWYQQTPGQGLQFLFEYFSETQRNKGNFPGRFSGRQFSNSRSEMNVSTLELGDSALYLCASSLPGGPNEQYFGPGTRLTVT.